This passage covers 10 T cell receptor beta chains from one sample sequenced in a study of technical replicates of blood from several donors. The table came from immunoSEQ multiplex PCR; TCRdb's copy has only in-frame clones and leaves some out. The table shows under 85,000 clones, with about 92% occurring only once. Sequencing input: T cells isolated from PBMCs. The receptors here all came from a human donor in good health.

The chain combines TRBV9 with TRBJ1-2; D unresolved. Germline V gene data show CDR1 as SGDLS and CDR2 as YYNGEE. This CDR3 has 13 residues. V dropped 0 bases and J dropped 6 bases, with 9 bases sitting between them. The CDR3 DNA follows: TGTGCCAGCAGCGTAGCTCAGGTTCATGGCTACACCTTC. Protein sequence: CASSVAQVHGYTF.

This clone has only one observation. CDR3 coding DNA: TGTGCCAGCAGTAAGACACCGAATCAGCCCCAGCATTTT. Translated, it gives CASSKTPNQPQHF. The chain uses TRBV28 and TRBJ1-5; unclear D gene. Germline values: CDR1 MDHEN, CDR2 SYDVKM. Trimming pared 5 bases from V and 4 bases from J, leaving 9 bases between. CDR3 length: 13 residues.

The chain joins TRBV7-2 to TRBJ2-7; D gene ambiguous. Per the germline V gene, CDR1 is SGHTA and CDR2 is FQGNSA. The length of the CDR3 is 12 residues. Trimming took off 5 bases at V and 7 bases at J, with 12 bases between the two ends. DNA for the CDR3: TGTGCCAGCAGCCCCTACCTACGAGAGCAGTACTTC. Translation: CASSPYLREQYF.

The rearrangement joins TRBV6-6 to TRBJ1-1, with no clear D. Trimming cost V 10 bases and J 7 bases, with 16 bases left between them. The germline CDR1 and CDR2 sequences are MNHNY and SVGAGI (reference sequence). The CDR3 sequence is 12 residues long. The CDR3 DNA reads TGTGCCACCACTCCCGAATCTGGTGAAGCTTTCTTT. Translated, it gives CATTPESGEAFF.

The gene calls are TRBV5-1 and TRBJ2-7, with 8 nucleotides matching TRBD2. V trimming: 7 bases; J trimming: 0 bases; junction bases outside the gene matches: 12. Germline-derived CDR1 and CDR2 are SGHRS and YFSETQ. The CDR3 covers 16 residues. CDR3 in amino acids: CASPVHLGLASYEQYF. DNA for the CDR3: TGCGCCAGCCCCGTTCACTTAGGACTAGCCTCCTACGAGCAGTACTTC.

The chain combines TRBV4-2 with TRBJ1-1; D may be TRBD1 (6 bases). Germline CDR1 is LGHNA and CDR2 is YNFKEQ. The V end lost 4 bases, the J end lost 4 bases, and 13 bases lay between the germline ends. This CDR3 spans 14 amino acids. CDR3 residues: CASSLGGAGTEAFF. The CDR3 DNA reads TGTGCCAGCAGCCTCGGGGGGGCAGGCACTGAAGCTTTCTTT.

V and J are TRBV7-6 and TRBJ1-2; the D gene is possibly TRBD1 (5 bases). V was clipped by 2 bases and J by 6 bases, with 10 bases between them. The CDR3 is made up of 13 amino acids. Germline V CDR1 and CDR2: SGHVS, FNYEAQ. Written as DNA, the CDR3 is TGTGCCAGCAGCTTACCAGGGCGGAATGGCTACACCTTC. Its translation is CASSLPGRNGYTF.

The chain is built from TRBV10-3 and TRBJ2-7, with 7 positions matching TRBD2. Germline-derived CDR1 and CDR2 are ENHRY and SYGVKD. The CDR3 consists of 13 residues. Germline trimming cut 7 bases from V and 2 bases from J; bases unmatched to any gene: 5. The CDR3 region is CAIKREDAYEQYF. DNA for the CDR3: TGTGCCATCAAACGGGAGGATGCCTACGAGCAGTACTTC.

The genes are TRBV27 and TRBJ2-7; 7 nucleotides align to TRBD2. This CDR3 is 14 amino acids long. Trimming removed 8 bases from V and 4 bases from J; junction bases left unmatched: 11. Germline V gives CDR1 MNHEY, CDR2 SMNVEV (reference sequence). As DNA, the CDR3 is TGTGCCAGCGGTCCAGGCGGGGGATATTACGAGCAGTACTTC. Protein product: CASGPGGGYYEQYF.

The sample holds one count of this clone. This chain uses TRBV18 with TRBJ1-1; 8 bases agree with TRBD1. CDR1 and CDR2 (germline): KGHSH, LQKENI. The V and J ends lost 2 bases and 5 bases, in that order; junction bases with no gene match: 4. The CDR3 runs to 14 residues. The CDR3 loop is CASSPSGGATEAFF. The CDR3, as DNA: TGTGCCAGCTCACCATCAGGGGGCGCGACTGAAGCTTTCTTT.